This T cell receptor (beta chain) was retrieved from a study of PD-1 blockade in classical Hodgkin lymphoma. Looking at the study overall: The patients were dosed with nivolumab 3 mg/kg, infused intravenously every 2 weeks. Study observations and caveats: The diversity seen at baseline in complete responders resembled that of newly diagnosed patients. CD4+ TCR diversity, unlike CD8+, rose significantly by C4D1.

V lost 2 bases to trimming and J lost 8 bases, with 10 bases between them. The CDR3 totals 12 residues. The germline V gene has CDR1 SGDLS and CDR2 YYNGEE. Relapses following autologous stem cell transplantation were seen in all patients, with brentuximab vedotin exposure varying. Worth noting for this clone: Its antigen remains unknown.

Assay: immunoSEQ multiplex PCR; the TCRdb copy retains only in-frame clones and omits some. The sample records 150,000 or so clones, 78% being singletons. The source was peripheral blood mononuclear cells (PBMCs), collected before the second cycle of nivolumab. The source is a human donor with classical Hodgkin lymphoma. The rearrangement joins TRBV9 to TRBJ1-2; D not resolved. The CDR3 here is CASSVGDFGYTF. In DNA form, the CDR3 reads TGTGCCAGCAGCGTCGGGGATTTCGGCTACACCTTC.